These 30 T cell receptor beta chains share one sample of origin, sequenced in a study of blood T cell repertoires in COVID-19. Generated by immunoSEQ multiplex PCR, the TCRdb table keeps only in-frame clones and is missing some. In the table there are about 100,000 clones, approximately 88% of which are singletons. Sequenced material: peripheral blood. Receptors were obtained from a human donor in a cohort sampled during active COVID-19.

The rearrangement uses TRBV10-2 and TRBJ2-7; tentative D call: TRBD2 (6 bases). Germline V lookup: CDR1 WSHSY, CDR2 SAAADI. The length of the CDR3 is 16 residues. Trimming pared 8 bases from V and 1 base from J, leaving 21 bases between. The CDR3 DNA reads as TGCGCCAGCCGCAAAGAGGGACTTTCATTATCCTACGAGCAGTACTTC. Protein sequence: CASRKEGLSLSYEQYF.

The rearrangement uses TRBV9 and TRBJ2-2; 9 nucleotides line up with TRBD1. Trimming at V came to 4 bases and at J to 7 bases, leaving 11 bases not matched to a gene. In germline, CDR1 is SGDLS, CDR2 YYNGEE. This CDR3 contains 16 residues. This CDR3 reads CASSIEQGARSGELFF. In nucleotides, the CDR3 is TGTGCCAGCAGCATCGAACAGGGGGCGAGAAGCGGGGAGCTGTTTTTT.

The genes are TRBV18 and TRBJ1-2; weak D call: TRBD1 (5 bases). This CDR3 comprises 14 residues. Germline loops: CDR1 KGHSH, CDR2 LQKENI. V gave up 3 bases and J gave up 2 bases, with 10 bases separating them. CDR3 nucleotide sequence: TGTGCCAGCTCACCGGGGGGACGGAACTATGGCTACACCTTC. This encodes CASSPGGRNYGYTF.

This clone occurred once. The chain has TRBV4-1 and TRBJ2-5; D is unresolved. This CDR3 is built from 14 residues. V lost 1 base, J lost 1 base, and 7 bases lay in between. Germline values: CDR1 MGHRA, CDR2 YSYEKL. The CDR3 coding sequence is TGCGCCAGCAGCCAAGGAACAGTCCAAGAGACCCAGTACTTC. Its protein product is CASSQGTVQETQYF.

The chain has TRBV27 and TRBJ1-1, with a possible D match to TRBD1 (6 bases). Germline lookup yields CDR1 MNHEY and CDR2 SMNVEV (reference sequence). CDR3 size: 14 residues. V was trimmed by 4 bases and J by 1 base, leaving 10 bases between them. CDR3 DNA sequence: TGTGCCAGCAGTTCACTACAGGGGAACACTGAAGCTTTCTTT. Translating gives CASSSLQGNTEAFF.

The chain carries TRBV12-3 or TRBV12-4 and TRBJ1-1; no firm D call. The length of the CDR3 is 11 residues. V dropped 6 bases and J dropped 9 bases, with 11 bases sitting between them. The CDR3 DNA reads TGTGCCAGCAGCCCTCAGTCCCAAGCTTTCTTT. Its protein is CASSPQSQAFF.

The CDR3 region is CASRGTFSTDTQYF. CDR3 in DNA: TGTGCCAGCCGCGGCACGTTTAGCACAGATACGCAGTATTTT. The chain has TRBV2 and TRBJ2-3; D gene unclear. V was pared by 8 bases and J by 0 bases, with 12 bases between. Looked up from germline, CDR1 is SNHLY and CDR2 is FYNNEI. The CDR3 is 14 amino acids.

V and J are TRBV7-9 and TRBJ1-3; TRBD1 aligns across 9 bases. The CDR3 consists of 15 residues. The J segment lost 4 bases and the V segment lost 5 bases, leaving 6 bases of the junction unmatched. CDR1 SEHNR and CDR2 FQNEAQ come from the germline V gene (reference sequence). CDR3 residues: CASSIWDREGNTIYF. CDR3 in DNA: TGTGCCAGCAGCATTTGGGACAGGGAAGGAAACACCATATATTTT.

CDR3 amino acids: CASSRHLTGKLFF. The CDR3 nucleotides are TGTGCCAGCAGTCGTCACCTCACAGGAAAACTGTTTTTT. The J gene is TRBJ1-4, the V gene TRBV28, with TRBD1 as a possible D gene (5 bases). There are 13 residues in the CDR3. Trimming cost V 5 bases and J 10 bases, with 14 bases left between them. Looked up from germline, CDR1 is MDHEN and CDR2 is SYDVKM.

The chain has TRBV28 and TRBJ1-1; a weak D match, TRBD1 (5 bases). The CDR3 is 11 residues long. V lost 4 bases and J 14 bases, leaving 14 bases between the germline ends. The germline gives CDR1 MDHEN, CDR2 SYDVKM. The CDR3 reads CASSSKGPPFF. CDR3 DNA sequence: TGTGCCAGCAGTTCCAAGGGGCCCCCATTCTTT.

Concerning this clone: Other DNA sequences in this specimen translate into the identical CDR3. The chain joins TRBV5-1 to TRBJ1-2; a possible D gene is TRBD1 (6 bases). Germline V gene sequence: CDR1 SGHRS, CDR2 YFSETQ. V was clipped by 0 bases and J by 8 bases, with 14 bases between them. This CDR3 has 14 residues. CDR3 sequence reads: CASSLARGPGGYTF. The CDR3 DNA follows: TGCGCCAGCAGCTTGGCCAGGGGTCCGGGGGGCTACACCTTC.

CDR3 sequence (DNA): TGCGCCAGCAGCCAAGGACTGACTTTGACGTCCTACGAGCAGTACTTC. Its translation: CASSQGLTLTSYEQYF. This chain joins TRBV4-1 and TRBJ2-7; D remains ambiguous. V was trimmed by 1 base and J by 1 base, leaving 14 bases between them. CDR1 and CDR2 from the germline V gene are MGHRA and YSYEKL. The CDR3 is 16 residues long.

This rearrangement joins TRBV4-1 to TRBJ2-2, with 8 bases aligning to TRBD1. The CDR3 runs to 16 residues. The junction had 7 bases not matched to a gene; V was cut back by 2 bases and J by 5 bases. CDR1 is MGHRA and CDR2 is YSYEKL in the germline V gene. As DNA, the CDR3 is TGCGCCAGCAGCCAACCGGGACAGGCCCTGACCGGGGAGCTGTTTTTT. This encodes CASSQPGQALTGELFF.

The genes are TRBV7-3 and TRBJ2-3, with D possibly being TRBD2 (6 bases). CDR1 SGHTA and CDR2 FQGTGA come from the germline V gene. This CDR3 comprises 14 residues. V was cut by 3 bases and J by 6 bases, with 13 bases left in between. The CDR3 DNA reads TGTGCCAGCAGCTTGGGGGGACGGGCCGATACGCAGTATTTT. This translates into CASSLGGRADTQYF.

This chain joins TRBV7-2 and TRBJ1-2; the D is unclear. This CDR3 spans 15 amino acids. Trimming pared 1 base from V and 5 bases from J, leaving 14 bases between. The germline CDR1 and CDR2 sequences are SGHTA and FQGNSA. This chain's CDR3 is CASSLESYIAYGYTF. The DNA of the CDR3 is TGTGCCAGCAGCTTAGAATCTTACATCGCATATGGCTACACCTTC.

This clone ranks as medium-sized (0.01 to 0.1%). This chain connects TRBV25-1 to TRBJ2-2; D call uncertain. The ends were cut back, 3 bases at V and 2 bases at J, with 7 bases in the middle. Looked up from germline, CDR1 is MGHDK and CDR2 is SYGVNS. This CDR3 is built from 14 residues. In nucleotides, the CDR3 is TGTGCCAGCAGTGAGGCATTAAACACCGGGGAGCTGTTTTTT. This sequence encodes CASSEALNTGELFF. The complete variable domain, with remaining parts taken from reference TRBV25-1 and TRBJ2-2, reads EADIYQTPRYLVIGTGKKITLECSQTMGHDKMYWYQQDPGMELHLIHYSYGVNSTEKGDLSSESTVSRIRTEHFPLTLESARPSHTSQYLCASSEALNTGELFFGEGSRLTVL.

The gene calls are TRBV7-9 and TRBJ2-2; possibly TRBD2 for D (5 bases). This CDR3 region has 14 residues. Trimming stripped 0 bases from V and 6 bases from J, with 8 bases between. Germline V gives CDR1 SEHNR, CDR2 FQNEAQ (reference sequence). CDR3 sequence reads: CASSLAYGAGELFF. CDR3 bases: TGTGCCAGCAGCTTAGCTTACGGGGCCGGGGAGCTGTTTTTT.

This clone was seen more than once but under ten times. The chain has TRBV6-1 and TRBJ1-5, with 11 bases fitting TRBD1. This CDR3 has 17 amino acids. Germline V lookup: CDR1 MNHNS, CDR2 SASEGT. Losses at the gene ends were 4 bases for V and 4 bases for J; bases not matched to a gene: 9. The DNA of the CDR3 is TGTGCCAGCAGTGGAATCGCGGACAGGGGGCGAAATCAGCCCCAGCATTTT. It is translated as CASSGIADRGRNQPQHF.

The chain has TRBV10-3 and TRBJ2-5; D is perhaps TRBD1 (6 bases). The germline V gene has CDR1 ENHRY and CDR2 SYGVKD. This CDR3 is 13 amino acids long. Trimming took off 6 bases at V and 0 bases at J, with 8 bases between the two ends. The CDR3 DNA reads TGTGCCATCAGAGGGACACACCAAGAGACCCAGTACTTC. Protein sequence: CAIRGTHQETQYF.

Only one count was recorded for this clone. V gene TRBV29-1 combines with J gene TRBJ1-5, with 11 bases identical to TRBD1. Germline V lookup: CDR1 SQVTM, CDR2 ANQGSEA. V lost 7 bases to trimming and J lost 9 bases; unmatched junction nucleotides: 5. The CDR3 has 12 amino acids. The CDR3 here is CSAGTGGLPQHF. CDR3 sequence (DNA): TGCAGCGCCGGGACAGGGGGATTGCCCCAGCATTTT.

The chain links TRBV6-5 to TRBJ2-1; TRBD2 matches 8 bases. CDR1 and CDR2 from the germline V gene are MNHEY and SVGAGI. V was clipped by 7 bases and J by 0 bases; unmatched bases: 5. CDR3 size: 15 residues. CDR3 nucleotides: TGTGCCAGCAAGATAGCGGGGTCCTCCTACAATGAGCAGTTCTTC. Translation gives CASKIAGSSYNEQFF.

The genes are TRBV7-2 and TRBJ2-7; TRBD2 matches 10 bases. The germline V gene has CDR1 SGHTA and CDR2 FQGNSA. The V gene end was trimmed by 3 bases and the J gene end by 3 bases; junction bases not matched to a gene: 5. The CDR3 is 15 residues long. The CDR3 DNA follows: TGTGCCAGCAGCTTTTCACTAGCGGGATACTACGAGCAGTACTTC. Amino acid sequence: CASSFSLAGYYEQYF.

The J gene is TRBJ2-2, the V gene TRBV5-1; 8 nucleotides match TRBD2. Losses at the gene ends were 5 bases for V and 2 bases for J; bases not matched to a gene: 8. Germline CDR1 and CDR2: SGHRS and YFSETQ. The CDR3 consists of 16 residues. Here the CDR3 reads CASSRTSGVNTGELFF. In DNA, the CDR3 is TGCGCCAGCAGTCGAACTAGCGGAGTAAACACCGGGGAGCTGTTTTTT. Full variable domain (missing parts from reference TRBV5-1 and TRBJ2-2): KAGVTQTPRYLIKTRGQQVTLSCSPISGHRSVSWYQQTPGQGLQFLFEYFSETQRNKGNFPGRFSGRQFSNSRSEMNVSTLELGDSALYLCASSRTSGVNTGELFFGEGSRLTVL.

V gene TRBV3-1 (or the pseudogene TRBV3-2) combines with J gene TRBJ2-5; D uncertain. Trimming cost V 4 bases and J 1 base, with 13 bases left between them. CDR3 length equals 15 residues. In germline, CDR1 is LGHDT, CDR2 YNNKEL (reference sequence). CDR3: CASSPEWPSQETQYF. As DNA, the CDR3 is TGTGCCAGCAGCCCTGAATGGCCTTCCCAAGAGACCCAGTACTTC.

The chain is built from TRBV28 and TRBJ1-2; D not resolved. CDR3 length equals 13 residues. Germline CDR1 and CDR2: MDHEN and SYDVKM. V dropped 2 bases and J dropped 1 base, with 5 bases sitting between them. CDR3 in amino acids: CASSLTFNYGYTF. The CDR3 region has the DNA TGTGCCAGCAGTTTAACTTTTAACTATGGCTACACCTTC.

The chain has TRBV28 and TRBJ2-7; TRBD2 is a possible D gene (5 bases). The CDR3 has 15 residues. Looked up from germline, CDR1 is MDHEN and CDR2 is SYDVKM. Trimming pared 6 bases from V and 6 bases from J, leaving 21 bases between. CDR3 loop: CASRLLGGVSGEQYF. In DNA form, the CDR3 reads TGTGCCAGCAGGCTGCTTGGAGGCGTAAGCGGCGAGCAGTACTTC.

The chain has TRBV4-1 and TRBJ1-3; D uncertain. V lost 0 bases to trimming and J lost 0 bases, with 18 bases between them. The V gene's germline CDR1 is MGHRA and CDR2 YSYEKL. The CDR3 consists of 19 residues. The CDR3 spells CASSQDVPEQILSGNTIYF. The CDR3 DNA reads TGCGCCAGCAGCCAAGATGTTCCGGAGCAAATACTCTCTGGAAACACCATATATTTT.

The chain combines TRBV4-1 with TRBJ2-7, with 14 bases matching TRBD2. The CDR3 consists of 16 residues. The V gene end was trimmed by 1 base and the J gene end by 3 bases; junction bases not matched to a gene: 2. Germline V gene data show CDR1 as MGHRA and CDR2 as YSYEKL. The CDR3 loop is CASSQVGTSGGYEQYF. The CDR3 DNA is TGCGCCAGCAGCCAAGTGGGGACTAGCGGGGGCTACGAGCAGTACTTC.

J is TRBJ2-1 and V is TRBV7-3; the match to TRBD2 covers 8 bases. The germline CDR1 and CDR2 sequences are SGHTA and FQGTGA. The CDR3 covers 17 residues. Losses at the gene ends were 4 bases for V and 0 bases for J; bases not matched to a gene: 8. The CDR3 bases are TGTGCCAGCAGCTCACCCTCGGGGGGGAGCTCCTACAATGAGCAGTTCTTC. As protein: CASSSPSGGSSYNEQFF.

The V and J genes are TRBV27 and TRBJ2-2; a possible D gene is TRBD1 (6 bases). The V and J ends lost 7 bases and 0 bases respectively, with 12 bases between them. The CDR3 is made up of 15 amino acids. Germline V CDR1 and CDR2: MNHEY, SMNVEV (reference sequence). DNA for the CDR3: TGTGCCAGCAATTTGGCAGGGGCGAACACCGGGGAGCTGTTTTTT. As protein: CASNLAGANTGELFF.